This T cell receptor beta chain was sequenced in a study of T cells after yellow fever vaccination (dated by TCRdb to between 2017 and 2020). As for the study more broadly: The SMART-Seq v4 Ultra Low Input RNA kit was used to prepare libraries from fractions with low cell numbers. The cohort comprised two healthy male donors, one aged 18 to 30 and one aged 30 to 40 years. To follow T-cell clones before and after both primary and booster YFV17D yellow fever vaccination, bulk TCR alpha and beta repertoires underwent longitudinal sequencing. Blood samples were taken at several timepoints before and after primary and secondary immunization, and bulk PBMC replicates and cell subsets were isolated. Points the paper makes about the study in general: Only a couple of donors were included in the study, so the extent to which the findings can be generalized is limited. A small share of clonotypes was detected in both CD4 and CD8 compartments, with the overlap likely arising from convergent recombination. After the booster, most clones that had expanded after primary vaccination were detected again (nearly 98% of CD4 and around nine tenths of CD8), suggesting broad maintenance of memory. Compared with the primary T-cell response, the secondary T-cell response was weaker but faster, peaking on day 5 rather than day 15. Computational filtering was needed because FACS-sorted repertoires could contain abundant contaminating clonotypes from the bulk population.

The treatment or condition label, as the study defines it: live attenuated yellow fever vaccine strain. Two biological replicates of bulk PBMCs were collected at each blood-draw timepoint. A standard Ficoll-Paque protocol was used to isolate PBMCs from peripheral blood. TriZol was used to extract RNA from bulk PBMCs, from CD4 and CD8 fractions, and from dextramer-positive and dextramer-negative fractions. TCR cDNA was synthesized by 5'RACE template switching, through which a universal primer site and unique molecular identifiers were introduced. Priming of cDNA synthesis was performed from both the TCR alpha and TCR beta constant segments. Two PCR steps were used to amplify libraries, with sample barcodes and sequencing adapters being added in the second step. Sequencing of libraries was done on Illumina HiSeq 2500 (2x100 bp) or NovaSeq (2x150 bp). The study's processing was this. Demultiplexing of reads and collapsing into UMI consensus sequences were performed with MIGEC, and V(D)J alignment was carried out with MiXCR. Using edgeR on replicate PBMC samples, clonotypes were called vaccine-responding if FDR was below 0.01 and the log2 fold change was above 5 up to day 15. Bulk clonotypes were assigned CD4 or CD8 identity according to which sequenced CD4 or CD8 repertoire held them at higher abundance. Using fastp at Q25 and MiXCR, TCRdb reprocessed the public reads and kept productive beta chains. A single entry per CDR3 protein holds the most common genes and DNA from its merged rows. The V and J calls and clone size come from TCRdb's table, not from the authors' own analysis. The sample profile shows almost 600,000 distinct CDR3 sequences; approximately 12% of them were found once. The ten biggest clones cover more than 12% of the sample.

In its sample, this clonotype was seen a few times. No cognate antigen has been identified for it. The sample holds no much larger clone one base away, and base qualities are not on file. Including the terminal cysteine and phenylalanine, the CDR3 comprises 14 residues. Kept here is only the CDR3 DNA, which spans 42 bases and is read in frame from base 1. The V and J ends are trimmed by 3 bases and 3 bases, leaving 12 bases between them. Looking up the germline V gene yields CDR1 SGHRS and CDR2 YFSETQ. The chain is encoded by TRBV5-1 joined to TRBJ2-5; the D gene is perhaps TRBD2, on 5 matching bases. Specimen: PBMCs, collected on the day of the yellow fever booster vaccination. The sequence was obtained from a man in his thirties or forties who received the YFV17D yellow fever vaccine. The DNA sequence is given as TGCGCCAGCAGCTCCAGTTATAGCGAAGAGACCCAGTACTTC. Its protein reads: CASSSSYSEETQYF.